This T cell receptor (beta chain) is drawn from a study of T cells in Graves' hyperthyroidism and ophthalmopathy. Findings and caveats of the study: Blood held most thyroid clonotypes expanded above 0.001 frequency. A model of 13 V-J pairs discriminated ophthalmopathy from stable hyperthyroidism. The model foresaw ophthalmopathy a median approximately 6.3 months prior to onset.

The CDR3 runs to 12 residues. Trimming took 5 bases from V and 8 from J, leaving 12 bases between them. CDR1 and CDR2 (germline): SEHNR, FQNEAQ (reference sequence). Orbital computed tomography, thyroid ultrasound, serum thyroxine and TRAb, and clinical symptoms together informed the diagnoses. Authors of the study amplified TCR beta CDR3 regions from RNA transcripts. Initially, a first-round RT-PCR of the TCR CDR3 employed the HTBI primer set. In TCRdb, the multiplex PCR reads were re-called with MiXCR into one record per CDR3 protein. The table records roughly 500,000 distinct CDR3 sequences, around 46% of them present only once. This clonotype was picked up many times. The antigen remains undetermined.

The sequenced sample consisted of peripheral blood or thyroid tissue (not recorded which). The source of this sequence is an adult woman with Graves' disease, either hyperthyroidism or ophthalmopathy (not recorded which). The chain carries TRBV7-9 and TRBJ1-2; no definite D call. CDR3 sequence (DNA): TGTGCCAGCAGCGCGGACTTTTGGGGCTACACCTTC. This translates into CASSADFWGYTF.